These 21 T cell receptor beta chains came from one sample sequenced in a study of human T cells and chemical hapten exposure. Whole blood, unfractionated, served as the material for total RNA extraction. TCRdb re-called the 5' RACE reads through MiXCR, storing one row per CDR3 protein. Among 120,000 to 150,000 distinct CDR3 sequences, 4.1% were seen once, and the ten largest hold 1.2% to 1.5%. The receptors derive from a female donor in good health.

At least ten counts were recorded for this clonotype. V usage is TRBV5-1 and J usage is TRBJ1-1; D call uncertain. The CDR3 has 16 residues. The ends were cut back, 1 base at V and 0 bases at J, with 13 bases in the middle. Germline V lookup: CDR1 SGHRS, CDR2 YFSETQ. CDR3 loop: CASSLKALGMNTEAFF. The CDR3 DNA reads TGCGCCAGCAGCTTGAAGGCCCTGGGGATGAACACTGAAGCTTTCTTT.

This rearrangement joins TRBV6-5 to TRBJ2-2; 11 positions agree with TRBD2. V lost 5 bases and J lost 7; bases outside the gene matches: 9. CDR3 length: 16 amino acids. Germline V gene lookup returns CDR1 MNHEY and CDR2 SVGAGI. The CDR3 is CASSRGSGGAVGELFF. In DNA form, the CDR3 reads TGTGCCAGCAGTAGGGGTAGCGGGGGGGCCGTCGGGGAGCTGTTTTTT.

This clonotype was counted at least ten times. The chain joins TRBV24-1 to TRBJ2-2; D is uncertain. The V and J ends lost 6 bases and 5 bases respectively, with 18 bases between them. This CDR3 is 16 amino acids long. Germline V CDR1 and CDR2: KGHDR, SFDVKD. The CDR3 DNA reads as TGTGCCACCAGTTACCCCGGGCCCTCGGGTACCGGGGAGCTGTTTTTT. Translated: CATSYPGPSGTGELFF.

The chain links TRBV19 to TRBJ2-7, with 8 bases matching TRBD2. Trimming cost V 4 bases and J 2 bases; bases outside gene matches: 7. Germline V gene lookup returns CDR1 LNHDA and CDR2 SQIVND (reference sequence). CDR3 size: 15 residues. The CDR3 sequence is CASSTPRGGAYEQYF. The DNA for the CDR3 is TGTGCCAGTAGTACGCCCCGGGGGGGGGCCTACGAGCAGTACTTC.

This clonotype showed up many times. V is TRBV29-1 and J is TRBJ2-4; 9 positions match TRBD1. V dropped 7 bases and J dropped 3; count of bases not matched to a gene: 13. CDR3 length equals 16 residues. Per germline, CDR1 SQVTM and CDR2 ANQGSEA. The CDR3, as DNA: TGCAGCGCTGGGACAGGGTCAAGCCGTGGCAAAAACATTCAGTACTTC. Its protein is CSAGTGSSRGKNIQYF.

This clonotype was observed at least ten times. The chain is built from TRBV7-2 and TRBJ1-5; D remains ambiguous. Deletions cut 3 bases from V and 1 base from J, with 10 bases between. Germline CDR1 SGHTA, CDR2 FQGNSA. The CDR3 length is 15 residues. CDR3 nucleotides: TGTGCCAGCAGCTTGTACGGACTCAGCAATCAGCCCCAGCATTTT. Translated, it gives CASSLYGLSNQPQHF. The full variable domain, with the rest looked up from reference TRBV7-2 and TRBJ1-5, is GAGVSQSPSNKVTEKGKDVELRCDPISGHTALYWYRQSLGQGLEFLIYFQGNSAPDKSGLPSDRFSAERTGGSVSTLTIQRTQQEDSAVYLCASSLYGLSNQPQHFGDGTRLSIL.

This clonotype occurred many times. The gene calls are TRBV28 and TRBJ2-1; 7 bases are shared with TRBD1. This CDR3 spans 16 amino acids. Per germline, CDR1 MDHEN and CDR2 SYDVKM. V lost 3 bases and J lost 8; bases outside the gene matches: 13. The CDR3 DNA reads as TGTGCCAGCAGTTTCCGGGCAGGGGGATATTCAGATGAGCAGTTCTTC. It yields the protein CASSFRAGGYSDEQFF.

This clonotype was seen many times. This CDR3 reads CASSWSEGLYGYTF. The CDR3 DNA sequence: TGTGCCAGCAGTTGGTCGGAGGGCCTATATGGCTACACCTTC. The genes are TRBV12-3 or TRBV12-4 and TRBJ1-2; D is ambiguous. The V end was cut by 4 bases, the J end by 5 bases, with 14 bases between. CDR3 length: 14 residues.

This clonotype was picked up many times. V is TRBV4-3 and J is TRBJ2-1; a weak D match, TRBD2 (6 bases). The CDR3 is made up of 16 amino acids. Looked up from germline, CDR1 is LGHNA and CDR2 is YSLEER. Trimming left V 1 base short and J 8 bases short, with 18 bases between. The CDR3 DNA sequence: TGCGCCAGCAGCCAAGGTCAAGCGGAGGGGCGTGATGAGCAGTTCTTC. This encodes CASSQGQAEGRDEQFF.

The table lists this clonotype with many counts. J is TRBJ1-5 and V is TRBV28; 7 bases fit TRBD1. Germline V gene lookup returns CDR1 MDHEN and CDR2 SYDVKM. This CDR3 region has 16 residues. J was trimmed by 2 bases and V by 1 base; bases with no gene match: 5. The CDR3 reads CASSLFGTAGNQPQHF. CDR3 nucleotides: TGTGCCAGCAGTTTATTTGGGACAGCTGGCAATCAGCCCCAGCATTTT. The whole variable domain, remainder taken from reference TRBV28 and TRBJ1-5, is DVKVTQSSRYLVKRTGEKVFLECVQDMDHENMFWYRQDPGLGLRLIYFSYDVKMKEKGDIPEGYSVSREKKERFSLILESASTNQTSMYLCASSLFGTAGNQPQHFGDGTRLSIL.

This clonotype was seen repeatedly, ten times or more. This chain links TRBV20-1 with TRBJ2-7; TRBD1 might be the D (6 bases). CDR3 length equals 14 residues. The germline V gene has CDR1 DFQATT and CDR2 SNEGSKA (reference sequence). V lost 0 bases to trimming and J lost 2 bases, with 11 bases between them. The CDR3 sequence is CSARDLQGTYEQYF. The DNA for the CDR3 is TGCAGTGCTAGAGATCTCCAGGGGACCTACGAGCAGTACTTC.

This clonotype was counted a few times. The rearrangement joins TRBV5-5 to TRBJ2-2; TRBD1 is a possible D gene (6 bases). V lost 4 bases, J lost 4 bases, and 23 bases lay in between. The CDR3 length is 18 residues. Germline CDR1 reads SGHKS; CDR2 reads YYEKEE (reference sequence). The CDR3 is CASSLRDIGTLGTGELFF. The CDR3, as DNA: TGTGCCAGCAGCCTTCGGGACATCGGTACCCTAGGCACCGGGGAGCTGTTTTTT.

This clonotype was seen at least ten times. The chain recombines TRBV11-2 with TRBJ2-7; the match to TRBD1 covers 8 bases. The germline gives CDR1 SGHAT, CDR2 FQNNGV. The V gene end was trimmed by 5 bases and the J gene end by 4 bases; junction bases not matched to a gene: 16. The CDR3 loop spans 17 amino acids. The CDR3 sequence is CASSKRHVDRAPYEQYF. The CDR3 bases are TGTGCCAGCAGCAAACGCCACGTGGACAGGGCCCCGTACGAGCAGTACTTC.

This clonotype was recorded a few times. The rearrangement uses TRBV30 and TRBJ1-5; 10 nucleotides line up with TRBD1. This CDR3 has 13 amino acids. The ends lost 3 bases at V and 5 bases at J; junction bases unmatched: 1. Germline V lookup: CDR1 GTSNPN, CDR2 SVGIG (reference sequence). CDR3 region: CAWRDRGYQPQHF. Here the CDR3 DNA reads TGTGCCTGGAGGGACAGGGGGTATCAGCCCCAGCATTTT.

This clonotype appeared many times. The chain joins TRBV6-5 to TRBJ1-1, with a weak D call TRBD1 (6 bases). The CDR3 covers 20 residues. CDR1 is MNHEY, CDR2 SVGAGI, per germline. V was clipped by 6 bases and J by 3 bases, with 32 bases between them. CDR3 residues: CASRTAYIRDTNSRDTEAFF. The CDR3 bases are TGTGCCAGCAGGACCGCTTACATCAGGGACACCAATTCTCGGGACACTGAAGCTTTCTTT.

This clonotype was detected ten times or more. The rearrangement joins TRBV7-2 to TRBJ2-2; D gene unclear. Trimming shortened V by 6 bases and J by 4 bases, and 9 bases separated the two germline ends. CDR1 and CDR2 (germline): SGHTA, FQGNSA. CDR3 length equals 13 residues. CDR3 sequence: CASRPPTTGELFF. Written as DNA, the CDR3 is TGTGCCAGCAGGCCCCCCACCACCGGGGAGCTGTTTTTT.

CDR3 bases: TGTGCCACCAGTGATCCGCGGGAGTACCAAGAGACCCAGTACTTC. This translates into CATSDPREYQETQYF. The rearrangement uses TRBV24-1 and TRBJ2-5; TRBD2 matches 7 bases. Germline V lookup: CDR1 KGHDR, CDR2 SFDVKD. The V gene end was trimmed by 3 bases and the J gene end by 0 bases; junction bases not matched to a gene: 3. CDR3 length: 15 residues.

This clonotype showed up many times. The J gene is TRBJ1-5, the V gene TRBV29-1; D may be TRBD1 (5 bases). The CDR3 covers 12 residues. Germline-derived CDR1 and CDR2 are SQVTM and ANQGSEA. Trimming removed 5 bases from V and 5 bases from J, with 10 bases in between. DNA of the CDR3: TGCAGCGTTTCAGGGTATGATCAGCCCCAGCATTTT. This gives the protein CSVSGYDQPQHF.

Many counts were recorded for this clonotype. CDR3 protein: CASSLYSGNYATNEKLFF. The CDR3, as DNA: TGTGCCAGCAGTTTGTATTCGGGAAACTATGCAACTAATGAAAAACTGTTTTTT. The chain employs TRBV28 and TRBJ1-4; D unclear. Germline CDR1 is MDHEN and CDR2 is SYDVKM. CDR3 length: 18 residues. V was trimmed by 3 bases and J by 0 bases, leaving 17 bases between them.

This clonotype was detected ten times or more. The chain employs TRBV11-3 and TRBJ1-1, with unresolved D. This CDR3 region has 13 residues. V was shortened by 1 base and J by 8 bases, with 11 bases between the two germline ends. Germline CDR1 is SGHNT and CDR2 is YENEEA. In DNA form, the CDR3 reads TGTGCCAGCAGCTTAGGCCCGGCGAGGGAAGCTTTCTTT. Translated: CASSLGPAREAFF.

This clonotype was counted ten times or more. The chain carries TRBV6-1 and TRBJ1-5; no reliable D call. Germline CDR1 MNHNS, CDR2 SASEGT. Between the trimmed V and J ends, which lost 7 bases and 8 bases, there was a span of 21 bases. The CDR3 is 15 residues long. The CDR3 loop reads CASTPGSGGYEPQHF. As DNA, the CDR3 is TGTGCCAGCACGCCGGGTTCAGGAGGTTATGAGCCCCAGCATTTT.